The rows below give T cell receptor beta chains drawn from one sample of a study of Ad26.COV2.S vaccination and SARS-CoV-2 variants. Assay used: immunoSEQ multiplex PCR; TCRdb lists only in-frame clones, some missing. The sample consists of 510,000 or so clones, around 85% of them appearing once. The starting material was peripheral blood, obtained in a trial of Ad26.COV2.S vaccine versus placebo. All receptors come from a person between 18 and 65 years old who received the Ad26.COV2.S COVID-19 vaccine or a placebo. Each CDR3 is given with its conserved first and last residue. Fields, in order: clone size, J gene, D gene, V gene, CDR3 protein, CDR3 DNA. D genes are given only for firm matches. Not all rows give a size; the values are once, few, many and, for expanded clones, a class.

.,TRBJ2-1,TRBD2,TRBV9,CASSVGTSGSRDEQFF,TGTGCCAGCAGCGTAGGGACTAGCGGGAGTAGGGATGAGCAGTTCTTC
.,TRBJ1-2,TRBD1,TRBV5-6,CASSLALTGDGYTF,TGTGCCAGCAGCTTGGCCTTGACAGGGGATGGCTACACCTTC
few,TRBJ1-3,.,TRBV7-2,CASSLAGHGSGNTIYF,TGTGCCAGCAGCTTAGCCGGACATGGGTCTGGAAACACCATATATTTT
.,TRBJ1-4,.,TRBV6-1,CASSDPGMVGEKLFF,TGTGCCAGCAGTGACCCGGGGATGGTTGGTGAAAAACTGTTTTTT
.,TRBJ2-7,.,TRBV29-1,CSVEYPGGVYYEQYF,TGCAGCGTTGAATACCCAGGGGGGGTATACTACGAGCAGTACTTC
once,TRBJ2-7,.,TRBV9,CASSTGTLAYEQYF,TGTGCCAGCAGCACCGGGACTCTTGCCTACGAGCAGTACTTC
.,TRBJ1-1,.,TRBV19,CASSIRATGFYTEAFF,TGTGCCAGTAGTATTAGGGCCACAGGGTTTTACACTGAAGCTTTCTTT
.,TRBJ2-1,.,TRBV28,CASRTLYAGTEQFF,TGTGCCAGCAGAACCCTGTATGCGGGTACTGAGCAGTTCTTC
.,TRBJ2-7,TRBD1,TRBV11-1,CASSVGQGPYEQYF,TGTGCCAGCAGCGTGGGACAGGGCCCCTACGAGCAGTACTTC
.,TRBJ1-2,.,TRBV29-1,CSVLGQERAYTF,TGCAGCGTCCTAGGACAAGAGCGGGCCTACACCTTC
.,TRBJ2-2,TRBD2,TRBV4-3,CASSQVVGGIDTGELFF,TGCGCCAGCAGCCAAGTGGTGGGAGGGATAGACACCGGGGAGCTGTTTTTT
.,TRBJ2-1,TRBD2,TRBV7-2,CASSLVGTSGLHEQFF,TGTGCCAGCAGCTTGGTAGGGACTAGCGGACTACATGAGCAGTTCTTC
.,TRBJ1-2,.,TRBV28,CASSPPGPYGYTF,TGTGCCAGCAGTCCCCCCGGGCCCTATGGCTACACCTTC
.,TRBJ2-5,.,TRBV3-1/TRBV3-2,CASSQGPTAQETQYF,TGTGCCAGCAGCCAAGGCCCGACAGCCCAAGAGACCCAGTACTTC
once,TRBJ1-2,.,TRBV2,CASSEGVFVYGYTF,TGTGCCAGCAGTGAGGGGGTTTTCGTCTATGGCTACACCTTC
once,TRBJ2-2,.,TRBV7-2,CASSLNPPNTGELFF,TGTGCCAGCAGCTTAAATCCCCCGAACACCGGGGAGCTGTTTTTT
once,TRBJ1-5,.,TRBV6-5,CASSGGSINQPQHF,TGTGCCAGCAGCGGAGGCAGCATAAATCAGCCCCAGCATTTT
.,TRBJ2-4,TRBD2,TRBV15,CATSRVILAGGNKNIQYF,TGTGCCACCAGCAGGGTCATATTAGCGGGAGGGAACAAAAACATTCAGTACTTC
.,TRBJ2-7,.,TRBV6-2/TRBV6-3,CASSPSGYRDEQYF,TGTGCCAGCAGTCCCTCCGGCTATCGGGACGAGCAGTACTTC
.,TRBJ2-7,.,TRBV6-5,CASSYSGLSSYEQYF,TGTGCCAGCAGTTACTCTGGGTTAAGCTCCTACGAGCAGTACTTC
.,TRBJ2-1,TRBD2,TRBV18,CASSRTTSGIYNEQFF,TGTGCCAGCTCACGGACCACTAGCGGGATCTACAATGAGCAGTTCTTC
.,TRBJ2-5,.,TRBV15,CATSRVGASLSQETQYF,TGTGCCACCAGCAGAGTCGGGGCTAGCCTATCCCAAGAGACCCAGTACTTC
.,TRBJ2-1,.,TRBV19,CASSKGRSLGPYNEQFF,TGTGCCAGTAGTAAGGGCCGGAGCCTAGGGCCATACAATGAGCAGTTCTTC
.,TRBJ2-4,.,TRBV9,CASSVGLEGIQYF,TGTGCCAGCAGCGTAGGTCTGGAAGGCATTCAGTACTTC
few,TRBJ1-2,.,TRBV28,CASWGVNVNGYTF,TGTGCCAGTTGGGGGGTAAATGTAAATGGCTACACCTTC
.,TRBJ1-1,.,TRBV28,CASSLQNTEAFF,TGTGCCAGCAGTTTACAAAACACTGAAGCTTTCTTT
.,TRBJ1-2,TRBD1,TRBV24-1,CATNGQGDGYTF,TGTGCCACCAACGGACAGGGCGACGGCTACACCTTC
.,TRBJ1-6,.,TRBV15,CATSRDLGGDSPLHF,TGTGCCACCAGCAGAGATTTGGGCGGGGATTCACCCCTCCACTTT
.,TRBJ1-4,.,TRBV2,CASSAGLGRLFF,TGTGCCAGCAGTGCCGGTCTGGGGAGACTGTTTTTT
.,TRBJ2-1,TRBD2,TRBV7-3,CASITGLDNNEQFF,TGTGCCAGCATCACGGGACTAGATAACAATGAGCAGTTCTTC
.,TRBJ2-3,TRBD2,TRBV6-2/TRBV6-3,CASSYSQLAGAPRDTQYF,TGTGCCAGCAGTTACTCGCAACTAGCGGGAGCCCCTAGGGATACGCAGTATTTT
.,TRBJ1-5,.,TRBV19,CASSYQGYQPQHF,TGTGCCAGTAGTTACCAGGGATATCAGCCCCAGCATTTT
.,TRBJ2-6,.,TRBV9,CASSVARERPGANVLTF,TGTGCCAGCAGCGTTGCCAGGGAAAGACCTGGGGCCAACGTCCTGACTTTC
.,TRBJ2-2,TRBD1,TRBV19,CASSDRGDTGELFF,TGTGCCAGTAGCGACAGGGGCGACACCGGGGAGCTGTTTTTT
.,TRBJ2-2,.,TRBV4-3,CASSQDITNTGELFF,TGCGCCAGCAGCCAAGACATTACTAACACCGGGGAGCTGTTTTTT
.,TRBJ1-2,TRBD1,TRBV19,CASSFRQGGYTF,TGTGCCAGTAGTTTCCGACAGGGAGGCTACACCTTC
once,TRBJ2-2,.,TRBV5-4,CASSLGAGRNTGELFF,TGTGCCAGCAGCTTGGGGGCAGGGAGGAACACCGGGGAGCTGTTTTTT
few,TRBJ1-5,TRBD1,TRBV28,CASSFWTGEGQPQHF,TGTGCCAGCAGTTTTTGGACAGGGGAAGGTCAGCCCCAGCATTTT
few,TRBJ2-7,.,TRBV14,CASSQVRGRGEQYF,TGTGCCAGCAGCCAAGTACGGGGGCGCGGCGAGCAGTACTTC
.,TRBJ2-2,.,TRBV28,CASSLGAANTGELFF,TGTGCCAGCAGTTTAGGGGCAGCGAACACCGGGGAGCTGTTTTTT
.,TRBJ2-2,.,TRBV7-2,CASSLGPRGRAVGELFF,TGTGCCAGCAGCTTAGGGCCTCGGGGTAGGGCAGTGGGGGAGCTGTTTTTT
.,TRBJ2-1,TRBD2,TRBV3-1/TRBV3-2,CASSPLVSGRYNEQFF,TGTGCCAGCTCCCCCCTCGTTAGCGGGAGGTACAATGAGCAGTTCTTC
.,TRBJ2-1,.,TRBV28,CASSWGAGKYNEQFF,TGTGCCAGCAGCTGGGGAGCGGGTAAATACAATGAGCAGTTCTTC
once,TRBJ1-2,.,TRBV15,CATGSQGGYGYTF,TGTGCCACCGGGTCACAGGGTGGCTATGGCTACACCTTC
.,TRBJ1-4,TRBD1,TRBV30,CAWTTGQAGEKLFF,TGTGCCTGGACCACCGGACAGGCTGGTGAAAAACTGTTTTTT
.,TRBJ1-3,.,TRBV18,CASSPPVGSGNTIYF,TGTGCCAGCTCACCGCCTGTGGGATCTGGAAACACCATATATTTT
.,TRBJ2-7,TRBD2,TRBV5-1,CASSPELAGVGEQYF,TGCGCCAGCAGTCCCGAACTAGCGGGAGTGGGCGAGCAGTACTTC
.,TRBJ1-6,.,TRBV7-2,CASSLDRVRSPLHF,TGTGCCAGCAGCTTAGACAGGGTCAGGTCACCCCTCCACTTT
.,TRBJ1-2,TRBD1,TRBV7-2,CASSFSSTQGRKDGYTF,TGTGCCAGCAGCTTCTCATCCACACAGGGGAGGAAGGATGGCTACACCTTC
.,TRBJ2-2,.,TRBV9,CASSVSDSAGGELFF,TGTGCCAGCAGCGTATCCGACAGCGCAGGCGGGGAGCTGTTTTTT
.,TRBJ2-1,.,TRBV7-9,CASSLELDYNEQFF,TGTGCCAGCAGCTTAGAACTGGACTACAATGAGCAGTTCTTC
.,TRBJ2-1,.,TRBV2,CASSERGGRYNEQFF,TGTGCCAGCAGTGAGAGGGGGGGCCGCTACAATGAGCAGTTCTTC
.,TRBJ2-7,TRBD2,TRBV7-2,CASSLAGGRFEQYF,TGTGCCAGCAGCTTAGCTGGCGGGAGATTCGAGCAGTACTTC
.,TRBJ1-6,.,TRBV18,CASSPQGLGNSPLHF,TGTGCCAGCTCACCACAGGGCCTCGGAAATTCACCCCTCCACTTT